The next 32 T cell receptor beta chains were all read from a single sample in a study of T cell responses to AZD1222 COVID-19 vaccine. The table came from immunoSEQ multiplex PCR; TCRdb's copy has only in-frame clones and leaves some out. The table includes just under 20,000 clones, 80% to 85% detected once. The sequencing here drew on peripheral blood, taken 28 days after the second AZD1222 dose. All receptors come from an adult who received the AZD1222 COVID-19 vaccine.

This clone is a singleton in its sample. V and J are TRBV29-1 and TRBJ2-2; 11 bases agree with TRBD2. Trimming took 0 bases from V and 5 from J; bases not matched to a gene: 5. The CDR3 extends over 16 amino acids. CDR1 SQVTM and CDR2 ANQGSEA come from the germline V gene. The CDR3 bases are TGCAGCGTTGAAGATTTAGCGGGAGGGGGAACCGGGGAGCTGTTTTTT. It specifies CSVEDLAGGGTGELFF.

The chain carries TRBV19 and TRBJ1-1; D gene ambiguous. Trimming pared 5 bases from V and 1 base from J, leaving 8 bases between. This CDR3 comprises 13 residues. Germline CDR1 reads LNHDA; CDR2 reads SQIVND (reference sequence). This CDR3 is CASSWQPNTEAFF. The CDR3 bases are TGTGCCAGTAGTTGGCAGCCGAACACTGAAGCTTTCTTT.

V gene TRBV15 combines with J gene TRBJ1-1; the match to TRBD1 covers 7 bases. V trimming: 0 bases; J trimming: 5 bases; junction bases outside the gene matches: 6. Per germline, CDR1 LNHNV and CDR2 YYDKDF (reference sequence). The CDR3 totals 15 residues. The CDR3 region has the DNA TGTGCCACCAGCAGAGACTACAGGGGAGAAACTGAAGCTTTCTTT. Translating it yields CATSRDYRGETEAFF. Together with reference TRBV15 and TRBJ1-1, the CDR3 gives the full variable domain: DAMVIQNPRYQVTQFGKPVTLSCSQTLNHNVMYWYQQKSSQAPKLLFHYYDKDFNNEADTPDNFQSRRPNTSFCFLDIRSPGLGDTAMYLCATSRDYRGETEAFFGQGTRLTVV.

This clone showed up just once. CDR3 residues: CASSQDRVNTEAFF. The CDR3, as DNA: TGTGCCAGCAGCCAAGACCGGGTTAACACTGAAGCTTTCTTT. V usage is TRBV3-1 (or the pseudogene TRBV3-2) and J usage is TRBJ1-1, with no clear D. Germline V gene sequence: CDR1 LGHDT, CDR2 YNNKEL (reference sequence). This CDR3 comprises 14 residues. V shed 0 bases and J shed 2 bases, with 7 bases lying between them.

The chain is built from TRBV15 and TRBJ1-1, with TRBD1 as a possible D gene (6 bases). Germline loops: CDR1 LNHNV, CDR2 YYDKDF (reference sequence). There are 13 residues in the CDR3. Trimming removed 5 bases from V and 1 base from J, with 8 bases in between. The CDR3 region has the DNA TGTGCCACCAGCCAGGGGTCGAACACTGAAGCTTTCTTT. Translating gives CATSQGSNTEAFF. Variable domain in full (rest from reference TRBV15 and TRBJ1-1): DAMVIQNPRYQVTQFGKPVTLSCSQTLNHNVMYWYQQKSSQAPKLLFHYYDKDFNNEADTPDNFQSRRPNTSFCFLDIRSPGLGDTAMYLCATSQGSNTEAFFGQGTRLTVV.

The chain links TRBV19 to TRBJ1-2; 7 bases fit TRBD1. Losses at the gene ends were 3 bases for V and 3 bases for J; bases not matched to a gene: 4. Germline CDR1 reads LNHDA; CDR2 reads SQIVND (reference sequence). The CDR3 totals 14 residues. CDR3 amino acids: CASSIQTGDYGYTF. The CDR3 DNA follows: TGTGCCAGTAGTATTCAAACAGGGGACTATGGCTACACCTTC.

The chain uses TRBV11-2 and TRBJ2-1; D is uncertain. The CDR3 is 15 amino acids. Deletions cut 1 base from V and 5 bases from J, with 12 bases between. Germline loops: CDR1 SGHAT, CDR2 FQNNGV. CDR3 amino acids: CASSLGVAQNNEQFF. In DNA, the CDR3 is TGTGCCAGCAGCTTAGGGGTAGCCCAAAACAATGAGCAGTTCTTC. Full variable domain (rest looked up from reference TRBV11-2 and TRBJ2-1): EAGVAQSPRYKIIEKRQSVAFWCNPISGHATLYWYQQILGQGPKLLIQFQNNGVVDDSQLPKDRFSAERLKGVDSTLKIQPAKLEDSAVYLCASSLGVAQNNEQFFGPGTRLTVL.

The V gene is TRBV27, the J gene TRBJ2-7; D may match TRBD1 or TRBD2 (5 bases each). The CDR3 sequence is 14 residues long. V was pared by 7 bases and J by 2 bases, with 15 bases between. Germline V gene lookup returns CDR1 MNHEY and CDR2 SMNVEV (reference sequence). In DNA, the CDR3 is TGTGCCAGCAAGTTTTTCCCGGGACCCTACGAGCAGTACTTC. Protein: CASKFFPGPYEQYF.

The CDR3 region is CSVRTGRTEAFF. For the CDR3, the DNA is TGCAGCGTCCGGACAGGGAGGACTGAAGCTTTCTTT. V and J are TRBV29-1 and TRBJ1-1; TRBD1 matches at 8 bases. Looked up from germline, CDR1 is SQVTM and CDR2 is ANQGSEA. V trimming: 6 bases; J trimming: 5 bases; junction bases outside the gene matches: 5. The CDR3 loop spans 12 amino acids.

The rearrangement uses TRBV5-1 and TRBJ1-2; D unclear. Trimming removed 0 bases from V and 0 bases from J, with 6 bases in between. This CDR3 is 14 amino acids long. The germline V gene has CDR1 SGHRS and CDR2 YFSETQ. The CDR3 sequence is CASSLDRANYGYTF. CDR3 coding DNA: TGCGCCAGCAGCTTGGACCGAGCTAACTATGGCTACACCTTC.

This clone was recorded only once. The chain employs TRBV19 and TRBJ2-2; D call uncertain. The CDR3 sequence is 18 residues long. Germline CDR1 reads LNHDA; CDR2 reads SQIVND (reference sequence). CDR3 sequence (DNA): TGTCCCATTATTTCCTGCCCACGACTCCAAACGAACACCGGGGAGCTGTTTTTT. It translates to CPIISCPRLQTNTGELFF. The entire variable domain, with the rest obtained from reference TRBV19 and TRBJ2-2, is as follows: DGGITQSPKYLFRKEGQNVTLSCEQNLNHDAMYWYRQDPGQGLRLIYYSQIVNDFQKGDIAEGYSVSREKKESFPLTVTSAQKNPTAFYLCPIISCPRLQTNTGELFFGEGSRLTVL.

V gene TRBV7-2 combines with J gene TRBJ2-7; D may be TRBD1 (5 bases). The CDR3 consists of 13 residues. From germline, CDR1 is SGHTA and CDR2 FQGNSA. V lost 2 bases, J lost 5 bases, and 10 bases lay in between. This chain's CDR3 is CASSLLGLNEQYF. The CDR3 region has the DNA TGTGCCAGCAGCTTATTGGGGCTGAACGAGCAGTACTTC. Complete variable domain (other parts from reference TRBV7-2 and TRBJ2-7): GAGVSQSPSNKVTEKGKDVELRCDPISGHTALYWYRQSLGQGLEFLIYFQGNSAPDKSGLPSDRFSAERTGGSVSTLTIQRTQQEDSAVYLCASSLLGLNEQYFGPGTRLTVT.

This rearrangement joins TRBV28 to TRBJ1-5; 7 nucleotides match TRBD1. V dropped 6 bases and J dropped 3; count of bases not matched to a gene: 8. CDR3 length equals 15 residues. The germline V gene has CDR1 MDHEN and CDR2 SYDVKM. For the CDR3, the DNA is TGTGCCAGCAGGCTAGGTGACAGGGACAATCAGCCCCAGCATTTT. Residues: CASRLGDRDNQPQHF.

CDR3 loop: CASSRDTMNTEAFF. The CDR3 DNA reads TGTGCCAGCAGCCGGGACACAATGAACACTGAAGCTTTCTTT. The chain employs TRBV27 and TRBJ1-1; a possible D gene is TRBD1 (6 bases). The CDR3 runs to 14 residues. V lost 6 bases and J lost 0, with 11 bases in between. Germline V gene data show CDR1 as MNHEY and CDR2 as SMNVEV (reference sequence).

V is TRBV5-1 and J is TRBJ2-2; the match to TRBD2 covers 12 bases. Germline lookup yields CDR1 SGHRS and CDR2 YFSETQ. The length of the CDR3 is 15 residues. V lost 3 bases and J lost 6; bases outside the gene matches: 3. CDR3 residues: CASSSRLAGAGELFF. The CDR3 DNA reads as TGCGCCAGCAGCTCCCGACTAGCGGGAGCCGGGGAGCTGTTTTTT.

The chain uses TRBV12-3 or TRBV12-4 and TRBJ1-1; maybe TRBD1 (6 bases). V lost 6 bases, J lost 2 bases, and 10 bases lay in between. The CDR3 is made up of 13 amino acids. CDR3 in DNA: TGTGCCAGCAGATCACAGGGTAACACTGAAGCTTTCTTT. Amino acids: CASRSQGNTEAFF.

The chain links TRBV7-3 to TRBJ2-2; D perhaps matches TRBD1 (6 bases). CDR3 length: 14 residues. V dropped 4 bases and J dropped 4 bases, with 10 bases sitting between them. The germline gives CDR1 SGHTA, CDR2 FQGTGA. The CDR3 reads CASSSGHITGELFF. The CDR3 region has the DNA TGTGCCAGCAGCTCGGGACATATCACCGGGGAGCTGTTTTTT.

The chain recombines TRBV24-1 with TRBJ2-3, with 8 bases that match TRBD1. Germline-derived CDR1 and CDR2 are KGHDR and SFDVKD. The length of the CDR3 is 16 residues. With V trimmed by 1 base and J by 8 bases, 10 bases remained unmatched. The CDR3 spells CATSDFALGTGGTQYF. CDR3 DNA sequence: TGTGCCACCAGTGATTTCGCCTTAGGGACAGGCGGTACGCAGTATTTT.

The gene calls are TRBV4-1 and TRBJ1-1, with no clear D. Trimming pared 3 bases from V and 4 bases from J, leaving 18 bases between. The CDR3 has 16 residues. Germline values: CDR1 MGHRA, CDR2 YSYEKL. The CDR3 region has the DNA TGCGCCAGCAGCCAGATTTTAGAGGGTTGGGTCACTGAAGCTTTCTTT. Protein sequence: CASSQILEGWVTEAFF.

J is TRBJ1-1 and V is TRBV5-1, with unresolved D. Germline V gene data show CDR1 as SGHRS and CDR2 as YFSETQ. This CDR3 is 15 amino acids long. The V gene lost 1 base and the J gene lost 1 base, with 11 bases spanning the gap. CDR3 residues: CASSLTTVPNTEAFF. The CDR3 nucleotides are TGCGCCAGCAGCTTGACTACGGTACCGAACACTGAAGCTTTCTTT.

The CDR3 DNA reads TGTGCCAGCAGCTATACTAGCGGGACCGGGGAGCTGTTTTTT. Its protein product is CASSYTSGTGELFF. This sequence joins TRBV7-2 and TRBJ2-2, with 9 bases fitting TRBD2. CDR1 and CDR2 (germline): SGHTA, FQGNSA. The length of the CDR3 is 14 residues. V shed 4 bases, J shed 5 bases, and the junction held 2 bases outside the gene matches.

V usage is TRBV25-1 and J usage is TRBJ1-2; D is possibly TRBD1 (6 bases). The CDR3 covers 12 residues. Per the germline V gene, CDR1 is MGHDK and CDR2 is SYGVNS. Trimming cost V 9 bases and J 5 bases, with 13 bases left between them. The DNA of the CDR3 is TGTGCCAGTACAGGGTTCTCTTATGGCTACACCTTC. Its translation is CASTGFSYGYTF.

The chain joins TRBV5-6 to TRBJ2-5, with 9 bases fitting TRBD2. From germline, CDR1 is SGHDT and CDR2 YYEEEE. CDR3 size: 14 residues. With 0 bases clipped from V and 9 bases from J, the junction kept 6 bases outside the gene matches. The CDR3 DNA follows: TGTGCCAGCAGCTTGGTGGAAAGCGGGAGGCCCCAGTACTTC. Translated, it gives CASSLVESGRPQYF.

This chain joins TRBV19 and TRBJ2-1; 9 bases match TRBD2. Germline trimming cut 5 bases from V and 6 bases from J; bases unmatched to any gene: 14. The CDR3 totals 17 residues. The germline CDR1 and CDR2 sequences are LNHDA and SQIVND (reference sequence). CDR3 in DNA: TGTGCCAGTAGTCCTACTCTAGCGGGATCTCTCTCCAATGAGCAGTTCTTC. Translation gives CASSPTLAGSLSNEQFF.

J is TRBJ1-5 and V is TRBV27; 7 nucleotides agree with TRBD1. From germline, CDR1 is MNHEY and CDR2 SMNVEV (reference sequence). The V segment lost 5 bases and the J segment 0 bases; nucleotides outside the gene matches: 7. The CDR3 has 16 amino acids. The CDR3 is CASSARTGDSNQPQHF. For the CDR3, the DNA is TGTGCCAGCAGTGCCCGGACAGGAGATAGCAATCAGCCCCAGCATTTT.

The J gene is TRBJ2-7, the V gene TRBV28; D unclear. This CDR3 has 13 residues. Trimming stripped 8 bases from V and 0 bases from J, with 11 bases between. Germline CDR1 reads MDHEN; CDR2 reads SYDVKM. CDR3 sequence: CASQEADSYEQYF. CDR3 nucleotide sequence: TGTGCCAGCCAGGAAGCCGACTCCTACGAGCAGTACTTC.

The chain employs TRBV19 and TRBJ1-6; no reliable D call. CDR3 size: 15 residues. Germline loops: CDR1 LNHDA, CDR2 SQIVND (reference sequence). Trimming stripped 9 bases from V and 8 bases from J, with 20 bases between. The CDR3, as DNA: TGTGCCAGCACAGCCGACACAAACCCCCATTCACCCCTCCACTTT. Protein: CASTADTNPHSPLHF. Together with reference TRBV19 and TRBJ1-6, the CDR3 gives the full variable domain: DGGITQSPKYLFRKEGQNVTLSCEQNLNHDAMYWYRQDPGQGLRLIYYSQIVNDFQKGDIAEGYSVSREKKESFPLTVTSAQKNPTAFYLCASTADTNPHSPLHFGNGTRLTVT.

This sequence joins TRBV5-1 and TRBJ1-4, with D maybe TRBD1 (5 bases). Germline V gene sequence: CDR1 SGHRS, CDR2 YFSETQ. The CDR3 consists of 14 residues. With 5 bases removed from V and 8 bases from J, the gap between germline ends came to 16 bases. The CDR3 loop reads CASRLTEGVEKLFF. DNA of the CDR3: TGCGCCAGCAGACTGACAGAGGGTGTGGAAAAACTGTTTTTT. Filled out from reference TRBV5-1 and TRBJ1-4, the complete variable domain reads KAGVTQTPRYLIKTRGQQVTLSCSPISGHRSVSWYQQTPGQGLQFLFEYFSETQRNKGNFPGRFSGRQFSNSRSEMNVSTLELGDSALYLCASRLTEGVEKLFFGSGTQLSVL.

This clone appeared a single time. The V and J genes are TRBV7-9 and TRBJ2-3, with D perhaps TRBD1 or TRBD2 (5 bases each). Between the trimmed V and J ends, which lost 2 bases and 5 bases, there was a span of 17 bases. CDR1 is SEHNR, CDR2 FQNEAQ, per germline (reference sequence). The CDR3 contains 16 residues. DNA of the CDR3: TGTGCCAGCAGCTTAAAGGTGGGACCCCCCTTAGATACGCAGTATTTT. The encoded protein is CASSLKVGPPLDTQYF.

The chain joins TRBV5-1 to TRBJ1-5; D is unresolved. Germline loops: CDR1 SGHRS, CDR2 YFSETQ. The ends were cut back, 4 bases at V and 6 bases at J, with 17 bases in the middle. The CDR3 totals 15 residues. The CDR3 nucleotides read TGCGCCAGCAGCCCAAGTGGTTCTTACGGTCAGCCCCAGCATTTT. Its protein product is CASSPSGSYGQPQHF.

The chain joins TRBV18 to TRBJ1-3; D gene uncertain. The CDR3 covers 15 residues. Germline CDR1 KGHSH, CDR2 LQKENI. V gave up 2 bases and J gave up 0 bases, with 8 bases separating them. CDR3: CASSPGRSSGNTIYF. The CDR3 nucleotides are TGTGCCAGCTCACCAGGGAGGTCCTCTGGAAACACCATATATTTT.

Note on this clone: It is unclear where the CDR3 begins or ends on the DNA, so no DNA is shown, and the CDR3 is as TCRdb lists it. The chain couples TRBV21-1 to TRBJ2-7; TRBD2, the table's D call, lacks a check against the DNA. TRBV21-1 has pseudogene status. The CDR3 sequence runs 14 residues, both termini included. CDR3 amino acids: CASSKYHCPYEQYF.